The 5 T cell receptor beta chains given below trace back to one sample, sequenced in a study of blood T cells in healthy people across ages. PCR was performed a second time for roughly 7 to 11 cycles using a sample-barcoded 5' primer and a J-beta primer mix. MiXCR, run by TCRdb on the 5' RACE reads, gives a single entry per CDR3 protein. Of 600,000 or so distinct CDR3 sequences listed, approximately 30% were seen once; the top ten hold roughly 14%. The specimen sequenced was blood. Receptors were obtained from a woman aged 80 or over in good health.

A few counts support this clonotype. This clone may be a read error of a much larger clone one base away. The chain employs TRBV20-1 and TRBJ2-7, with 10 bases matching TRBD2. The junction had 9 bases not matched to a gene; V was cut back by 3 bases and J by 7 bases. The CDR3 has 14 residues. Germline lookup yields CDR1 DFQATT and CDR2 SNEGSKA (reference sequence). The CDR3 DNA reads as TGCAGTGCTAGCGAACAGCGGGGGGGAAATGAGCAGTACTTC. Encoded protein: CSASEQRGGNEQYF.

This clonotype was observed at least ten times. The chain carries TRBV4-3 and TRBJ1-1, with TRBD1 as a possible D gene (5 bases). Germline V CDR1 and CDR2: LGHNA, YSLEER. The CDR3 runs 15 residues. V gave up 0 bases and J gave up 1 base, with 9 bases separating them. The CDR3 sequence is CASSQDWGSNTEAFF. For the CDR3, the DNA is TGCGCCAGCAGCCAAGATTGGGGCTCGAACACTGAAGCTTTCTTT.

The chain uses TRBV4-2 and TRBJ2-5, with D hard to call. The V and J ends lost 0 bases and 5 bases respectively, with 10 bases between them. This CDR3 has 14 residues. Per the germline V gene, CDR1 is LGHNA and CDR2 is YNFKEQ. The CDR3 protein is CASSQDERRETQYF. In nucleotides, the CDR3 is TGTGCCAGCAGCCAAGATGAACGACGGGAGACCCAGTACTTC.

In regard to this clonotype: A much larger clonotype is one base distant, so this may be a read error. The genes are TRBV5-6 and TRBJ1-2, with 8 positions matching TRBD1. CDR3 size: 15 residues. The V gene's germline CDR1 is SGHDT and CDR2 YYEEEE. This chain's CDR3 is CAGSPRQGPTYGYTF. Here the CDR3 DNA reads TGTGCCGGCAGCCCTAGACAGGGGCCAACCTATGGCTACACCTTC.

V is TRBV7-2 and J is TRBJ2-7, with D possibly matching TRBD1 (6 bases). Trimming took off 7 bases at V and 2 bases at J, with 18 bases between the two ends. The germline V gene has CDR1 SGHTA and CDR2 FQGNSA. The CDR3 runs 15 residues. The CDR3 loop is CASTEEGVATYEQYF. The CDR3, as DNA: TGTGCCAGCACCGAAGAGGGGGTGGCCACCTACGAGCAGTACTTC. The whole variable domain, filled in from reference TRBV7-2 and TRBJ2-7, reads GAGVSQSPSNKVTEKGKDVELRCDPISGHTALYWYRQSLGQGLEFLIYFQGNSAPDKSGLPSDRFSAERTGGSVSTLTIQRTQQEDSAVYLCASTEEGVATYEQYFGPGTRLTVT.